These 22 T cell receptor beta chains were sequenced from one sample in a study of cytomegalovirus exposure and HLA in healthy donors. Some clones are missing from TCRdb's copy, which holds only in-frame ones; the method was immunoSEQ multiplex PCR. The repertoire holds over 250,000 clones, with 86% as singletons. The sample was PBMCs. These receptors were collected from a woman under 30 in good health and CMV-seronegative.

The rearrangement uses TRBV28 and TRBJ2-7; tentative D call: TRBD2 (5 bases). This CDR3 has 13 amino acids. V gave up 1 base and J gave up 6 bases, with 10 bases separating them. From germline, CDR1 is MDHEN and CDR2 SYDVKM. As DNA, the CDR3 is TGTGCCAGCAGTTTATTATTGGGGAGCGAGCAGTACTTC. Its protein product is CASSLLLGSEQYF.

The chain combines TRBV5-1 with TRBJ1-4, with D possibly TRBD1 on 6 matching bases. This CDR3 region has 16 residues. From germline, CDR1 is SGHRS and CDR2 YFSETQ. V was clipped by 4 bases and J by 4 bases, with 17 bases between them. The CDR3: CASSQGQFSFNEKLFF. CDR3 DNA sequence: TGCGCCAGCAGCCAAGGACAGTTTAGTTTTAATGAAAAACTGTTTTTT. The full variable domain, with the rest looked up from reference TRBV5-1 and TRBJ1-4, is KAGVTQTPRYLIKTRGQQVTLSCSPISGHRSVSWYQQTPGQGLQFLFEYFSETQRNKGNFPGRFSGRQFSNSRSEMNVSTLELGDSALYLCASSQGQFSFNEKLFFGSGTQLSVL.

The CDR3 nucleotides read TGCGCCAGCAGCCCAAGCGGGAGGGGCTCGGATACGCAGTATTTT. Translated: CASSPSGRGSDTQYF. The chain employs TRBV4-1 and TRBJ2-3, with 10 bases aligning to TRBD2. With V trimmed by 4 bases and J by 6 bases, 7 bases remained unmatched. The CDR3 sequence is 15 residues long. Germline-derived CDR1 and CDR2 are MGHRA and YSYEKL.

The chain links TRBV4-1 to TRBJ1-5, with D uncertain. Trimming took 2 bases from V and 2 from J, leaving 16 bases between them. CDR3 length: 17 residues. Germline CDR1 MGHRA, CDR2 YSYEKL. CDR3 sequence reads: CASSQQADPSRNQPQHF. The CDR3 DNA is TGCGCCAGCAGCCAACAGGCCGACCCTTCGCGCAATCAGCCCCAGCATTTT.

The chain couples TRBV6-5 to TRBJ2-5, with TRBD2 matching 8 bases. The ends lost 5 bases at V and 9 bases at J; junction bases unmatched: 14. The CDR3 is 15 residues long. From germline, CDR1 is MNHEY and CDR2 SVGAGI. CDR3 amino acids: CASSKGTRGAGSQYF. The DNA for the CDR3 is TGTGCCAGCAGTAAGGGGACTAGGGGAGCGGGGTCCCAGTACTTC.

This clone appeared a single time. The chain couples TRBV7-3 to TRBJ1-2; TRBD1 might be the D (5 bases). The CDR3 extends over 16 amino acids. Deletions cut 5 bases from V and 4 bases from J, with 20 bases between. The germline CDR1 and CDR2 sequences are SGHTA and FQGTGA. The DNA for the CDR3 is TGTGCCAGCAGCCCCCCTGGACACGCTTACTCCTATGGCTACACCTTC. It translates to CASSPPGHAYSYGYTF.

The rearrangement joins TRBV4-1 to TRBJ2-2; 11 nucleotides line up with TRBD1. The length of the CDR3 is 20 residues. The germline V gene has CDR1 MGHRA and CDR2 YSYEKL. V was clipped by 0 bases and J by 2 bases; unmatched bases: 11. The CDR3 spells CASSQDGPDRGRLNTGELFF. The CDR3 nucleotides are TGCGCCAGCAGCCAAGATGGTCCGGACAGGGGGCGATTAAACACCGGGGAGCTGTTTTTT.

The chain has TRBV5-6 and TRBJ1-1, with D tentatively TRBD1 (5 bases). V was trimmed by 1 base and J by 0 bases, leaving 16 bases between them. The CDR3 has 17 residues. Germline V gives CDR1 SGHDT, CDR2 YYEEEE. As DNA, the CDR3 is TGTGCCAGCAGCTTGCCGGGGGAGCCTCCTATGAACACTGAAGCTTTCTTT. Translated: CASSLPGEPPMNTEAFF.

This clone showed up just once. The rearrangement links TRBV4-3 to TRBJ1-1; TRBD1 agrees at 8 bases. Trimming took 1 base from V and 0 from J; bases not matched to a gene: 7. The CDR3 runs 17 residues. Germline V gene sequence: CDR1 LGHNA, CDR2 YSLEER. CDR3 nucleotides: TGCGCCAGCAGCCAAGGGACAGGGTTAGGTATGAACACTGAAGCTTTCTTT. Its protein product is CASSQGTGLGMNTEAFF.

The J gene is TRBJ2-3, the V gene TRBV7-6, with 8 bases lining up with TRBD2. V was clipped by 1 base and J by 4 bases; unmatched bases: 4. The CDR3 is 15 residues long. Looked up from germline, CDR1 is SGHVS and CDR2 is FNYEAQ. CDR3 in amino acids: CASSLETSVADTQYF. The CDR3 DNA follows: TGTGCCAGCAGCTTAGAGACTAGCGTGGCAGATACGCAGTATTTT.

The rearrangement links TRBV9 to TRBJ2-7, with D perhaps TRBD2 (6 bases). The V gene lost 3 bases and the J gene lost 6 bases, with 19 bases spanning the gap. Germline V gene data show CDR1 as SGDLS and CDR2 as YYNGEE. The length of the CDR3 is 15 residues. CDR3 amino acids: CASSAQLGAGIEQYF. CDR3 nucleotides: TGTGCCAGCAGCGCACAGCTAGGGGCGGGGATCGAGCAGTACTTC.

The genes are TRBV7-3 and TRBJ2-3; 7 bases agree with TRBD2. Germline values: CDR1 SGHTA, CDR2 FQGTGA. The J segment lost 5 bases and the V segment lost 4 bases, leaving 12 bases of the junction unmatched. The CDR3 covers 16 residues. CDR3 region: CASSYHWRGGGDTQYF. CDR3 coding DNA: TGTGCCAGCAGCTACCATTGGCGCGGGGGAGGAGATACGCAGTATTTT. Filled out from reference TRBV7-3 and TRBJ2-3, the complete variable domain reads GAGVSQTPSNKVTEKGKYVELRCDPISGHTALYWYRQSLGQGPEFLIYFQGTGAADDSGLPNDRFFAVRPEGSVSTLKIQRTERGDSAVYLCASSYHWRGGGDTQYFGPGTRLTVL.

J is TRBJ2-7 and V is TRBV9, with D perhaps TRBD2 (6 bases). Germline V CDR1 and CDR2: SGDLS, YYNGEE. The CDR3 is made up of 15 amino acids. V was shortened by 0 bases and J by 3 bases, with 13 bases between the two germline ends. CDR3 protein: CASSVDVGLLYEQYF. CDR3 DNA sequence: TGTGCCAGCAGCGTAGACGTGGGACTCCTCTACGAGCAGTACTTC.

The V call is TRBV7-9, the J call TRBJ1-2, with a weak D call TRBD1 (6 bases). V dropped 2 bases and J dropped 2 bases, with 9 bases sitting between them. There are 14 residues in the CDR3. Germline V gene sequence: CDR1 SEHNR, CDR2 FQNEAQ (reference sequence). The CDR3 is CASSLSGANYGYTF. The CDR3, as DNA: TGTGCCAGCAGCTTATCAGGGGCCAACTATGGCTACACCTTC.

Of note for this clone: The sample carries other DNA sequences with the same CDR3. V usage is TRBV9 and J usage is TRBJ2-7; 11 nucleotides line up with TRBD2. With 4 bases clipped from V and 1 base from J, the junction kept 4 bases outside the gene matches. CDR1 and CDR2 (germline): SGDLS, YYNGEE. The length of the CDR3 is 15 residues. CDR3 protein: CASSIGLAGSYEQYF. For the CDR3, the DNA is TGTGCCAGCAGCATCGGACTAGCGGGTTCCTACGAGCAGTACTTC.

V and J are TRBV7-7 and TRBJ2-2; TRBD2 matches 9 bases. The V and J ends lost 3 bases and 5 bases, in that order; junction bases with no gene match: 7. The germline CDR1 and CDR2 sequences are SSHAT and FNYEAQ (reference sequence). The CDR3 spans 16 residues. CDR3 bases: TGTGCCAGCAGCTTGGACATAGCGGGAGAAACCGGGGAGCTGTTTTTT. Its translation is CASSLDIAGETGELFF.

The chain carries TRBV5-6 and TRBJ1-2, with D possibly TRBD1 on 5 matching bases. Germline CDR1 and CDR2: SGHDT and YYEEEE. This CDR3 spans 15 amino acids. Trimming stripped 2 bases from V and 4 bases from J, with 15 bases between. The CDR3 loop is CASSFVQGGIYGYTF. CDR3 DNA: TGTGCCAGCAGCTTCGTTCAGGGTGGGATCTATGGCTACACCTTC.

The chain employs TRBV6-1 and TRBJ1-5, with D perhaps matching TRBD1 (5 bases). The CDR3 consists of 14 residues. V dropped 7 bases and J dropped 6 bases, with 16 bases sitting between them. The germline V gene has CDR1 MNHNS and CDR2 SASEGT. The CDR3 DNA reads as TGTGCCAGCATTCCGGTTTGGGGCCGTCAGCCCCAGCATTTT. It encodes CASIPVWGRQPQHF.

The chain links TRBV4-1 to TRBJ2-7, with 10 bases identical to TRBD1. This CDR3 spans 14 amino acids. Trimming removed 3 bases from V and 5 bases from J; junction bases left unmatched: 4. CDR1 and CDR2 (germline): MGHRA, YSYEKL. This CDR3 reads CASSHGQGDNEQYF. CDR3 coding DNA: TGCGCCAGCAGCCATGGACAGGGGGATAACGAGCAGTACTTC.

This chain uses TRBV18 with TRBJ2-2; 8 bases match TRBD1. V lost 9 bases, J lost 3 bases, and 6 bases stayed unmatched. Germline V gives CDR1 KGHSH, CDR2 LQKENI. The length of the CDR3 is 14 residues. The CDR3 reads CASFQTGDTGELFF. The CDR3 DNA reads as TGTGCCAGTTTTCAGACAGGGGACACCGGGGAGCTGTTTTTT.

This rearrangement joins TRBV18 to TRBJ1-5, with unresolved D. This CDR3 region has 15 residues. V gave up 6 bases and J gave up 2 bases, with 14 bases separating them. Germline loops: CDR1 KGHSH, CDR2 LQKENI. The CDR3 DNA sequence: TGTGCCAGCTCCCCCTCCAGGCCCCGCAATCAGCCCCAGCATTTT. Protein sequence: CASSPSRPRNQPQHF.

This rearrangement joins TRBV6-5 to TRBJ2-7; no definite D call. V shed 0 bases and J shed 3 bases, with 15 bases lying between them. The CDR3 spans 16 residues. Germline V gene sequence: CDR1 MNHEY, CDR2 SVGAGI. CDR3 amino acids: CASSYSSRRGGYEQYF. The CDR3 nucleotides read TGTGCCAGCAGTTACTCGAGCCGACGAGGTGGCTACGAGCAGTACTTC.